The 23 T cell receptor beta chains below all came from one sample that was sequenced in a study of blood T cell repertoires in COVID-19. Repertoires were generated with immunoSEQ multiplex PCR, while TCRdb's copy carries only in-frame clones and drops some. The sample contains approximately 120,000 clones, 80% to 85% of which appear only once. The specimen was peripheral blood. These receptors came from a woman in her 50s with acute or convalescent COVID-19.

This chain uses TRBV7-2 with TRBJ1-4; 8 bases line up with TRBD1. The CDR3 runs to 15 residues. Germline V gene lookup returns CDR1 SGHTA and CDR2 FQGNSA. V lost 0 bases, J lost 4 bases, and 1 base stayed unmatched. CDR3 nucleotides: TGTGCCAGCAGCTTAGCCGACAGGGGTAATGAAAAACTGTTTTTT. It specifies CASSLADRGNEKLFF.

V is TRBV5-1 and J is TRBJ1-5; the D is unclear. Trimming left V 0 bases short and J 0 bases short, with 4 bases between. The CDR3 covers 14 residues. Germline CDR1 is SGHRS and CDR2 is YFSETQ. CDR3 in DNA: TGCGCCAGCAGCTTGGGTTATAGCAATCAGCCCCAGCATTTT. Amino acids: CASSLGYSNQPQHF.

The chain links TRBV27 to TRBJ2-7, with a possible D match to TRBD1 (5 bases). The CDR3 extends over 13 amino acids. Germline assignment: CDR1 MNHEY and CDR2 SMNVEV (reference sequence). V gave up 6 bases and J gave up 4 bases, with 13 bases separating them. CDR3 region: CASSLTGRYEQYF. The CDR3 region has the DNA TGTGCCAGCAGCCTTACAGGACGATACGAGCAGTACTTC.

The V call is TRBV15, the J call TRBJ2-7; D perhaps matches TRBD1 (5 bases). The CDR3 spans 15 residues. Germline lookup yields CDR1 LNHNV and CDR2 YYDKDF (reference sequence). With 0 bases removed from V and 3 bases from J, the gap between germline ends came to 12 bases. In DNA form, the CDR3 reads TGTGCCACCAGCAGAGATAGTGGACACTACTACGAGCAGTACTTC. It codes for CATSRDSGHYYEQYF.

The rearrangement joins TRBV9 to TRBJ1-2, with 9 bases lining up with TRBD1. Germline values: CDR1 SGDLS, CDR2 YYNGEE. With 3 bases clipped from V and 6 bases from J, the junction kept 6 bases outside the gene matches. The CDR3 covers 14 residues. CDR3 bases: TGTGCCAGCAGCGACTCGACAGGGGGGAATGGCTACACCTTC. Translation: CASSDSTGGNGYTF.

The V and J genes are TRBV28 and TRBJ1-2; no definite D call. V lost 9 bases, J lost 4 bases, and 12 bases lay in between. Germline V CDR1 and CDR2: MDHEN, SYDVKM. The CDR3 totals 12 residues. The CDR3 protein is CASLKPPYGYTF. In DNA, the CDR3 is TGTGCCAGTCTCAAGCCTCCCTATGGCTACACCTTC.

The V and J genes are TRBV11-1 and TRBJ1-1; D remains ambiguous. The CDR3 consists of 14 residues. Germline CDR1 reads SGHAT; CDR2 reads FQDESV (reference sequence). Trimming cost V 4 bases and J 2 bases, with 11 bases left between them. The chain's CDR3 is CASSSLTGNTEAFF. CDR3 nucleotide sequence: TGTGCCAGCAGCTCCCTGACGGGAAACACTGAAGCTTTCTTT.

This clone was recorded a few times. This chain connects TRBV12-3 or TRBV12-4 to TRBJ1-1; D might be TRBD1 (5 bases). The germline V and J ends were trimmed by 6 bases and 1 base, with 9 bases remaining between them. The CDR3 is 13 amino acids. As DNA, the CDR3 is TGTGCCAGCAGGGTTACAGGGAACACTGAAGCTTTCTTT. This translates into CASRVTGNTEAFF.

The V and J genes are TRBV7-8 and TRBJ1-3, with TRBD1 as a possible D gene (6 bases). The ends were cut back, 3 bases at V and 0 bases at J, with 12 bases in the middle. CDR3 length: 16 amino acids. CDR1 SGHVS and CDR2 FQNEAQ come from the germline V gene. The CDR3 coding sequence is TGTGCCAGCAGCTTCGGACAGCCGGTCTCTGGAAACACCATATATTTT. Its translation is CASSFGQPVSGNTIYF.

The DNA of the CDR3 is TGTGCCAGCAGTTACCCGGGACAGAGTGAAGCTTTCTTT. Encoded protein: CASSYPGQSEAFF. This chain connects TRBV7-8 to TRBJ1-1, with 7 bases that match TRBD1. The CDR3 has 13 residues. Unmatched junction bases numbered 8, after V lost 6 bases and J lost 7 bases. In germline, CDR1 is SGHVS, CDR2 FQNEAQ.

The CDR3: CASSVGHYGQYTGELFF. In nucleotides, the CDR3 is TGTGCCAGCAGCGTGGGACACTATGGACAGTACACCGGGGAGCTGTTTTTT. This sequence joins TRBV9 and TRBJ2-2; a weak D match, TRBD1 (6 bases). Trimming took off 2 bases at V and 3 bases at J, with 17 bases between the two ends. The length of the CDR3 is 17 residues. Germline assignment: CDR1 SGDLS and CDR2 YYNGEE.

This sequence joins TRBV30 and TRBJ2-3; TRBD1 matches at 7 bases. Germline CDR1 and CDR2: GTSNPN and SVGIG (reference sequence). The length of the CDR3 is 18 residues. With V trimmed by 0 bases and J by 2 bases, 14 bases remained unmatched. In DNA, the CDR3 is TGTGCCTGGAGTGTACTCCAGCGAATTGGACAGGACACAGATACGCAGTATTTT. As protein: CAWSVLQRIGQDTDTQYF.

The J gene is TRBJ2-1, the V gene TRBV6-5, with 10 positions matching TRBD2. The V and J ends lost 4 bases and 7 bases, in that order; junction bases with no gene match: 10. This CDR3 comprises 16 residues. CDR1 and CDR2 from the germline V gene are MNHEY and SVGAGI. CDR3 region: CASSSRWSGRENEQFF. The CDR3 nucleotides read TGTGCCAGCAGTTCCCGGTGGAGCGGGAGGGAAAATGAGCAGTTCTTC.

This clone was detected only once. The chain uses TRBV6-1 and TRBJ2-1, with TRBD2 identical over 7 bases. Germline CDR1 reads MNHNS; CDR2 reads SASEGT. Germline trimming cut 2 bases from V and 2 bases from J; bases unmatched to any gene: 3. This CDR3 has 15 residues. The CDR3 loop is CASSESLAAYNEQFF. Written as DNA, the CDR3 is TGTGCCAGCAGTGAATCTCTAGCGGCCTACAATGAGCAGTTCTTC.

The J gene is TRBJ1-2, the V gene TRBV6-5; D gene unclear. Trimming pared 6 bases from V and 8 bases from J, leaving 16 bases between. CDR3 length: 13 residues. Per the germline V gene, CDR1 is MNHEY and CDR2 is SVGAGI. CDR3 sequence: CASSLKPTGGYTF. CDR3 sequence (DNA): TGTGCCAGCAGCCTCAAACCGACGGGGGGCTACACCTTC.

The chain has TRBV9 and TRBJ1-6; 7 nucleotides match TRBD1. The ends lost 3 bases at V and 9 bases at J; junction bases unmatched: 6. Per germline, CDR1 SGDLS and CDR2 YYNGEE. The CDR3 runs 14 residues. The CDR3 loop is CASSEGAFASPLHF. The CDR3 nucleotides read TGTGCCAGCAGCGAGGGGGCGTTCGCTTCACCCCTCCACTTT.

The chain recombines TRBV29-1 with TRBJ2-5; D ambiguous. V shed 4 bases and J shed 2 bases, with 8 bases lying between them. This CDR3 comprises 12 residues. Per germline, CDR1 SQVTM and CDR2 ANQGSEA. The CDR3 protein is CSVVGTQETQYF. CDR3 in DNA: TGCAGCGTTGTGGGCACTCAAGAGACCCAGTACTTC.

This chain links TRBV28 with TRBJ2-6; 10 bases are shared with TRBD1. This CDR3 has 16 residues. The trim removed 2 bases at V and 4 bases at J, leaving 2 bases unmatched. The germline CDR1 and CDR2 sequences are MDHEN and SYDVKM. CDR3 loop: CASSLDRGLGANVLTF. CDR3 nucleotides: TGTGCCAGCAGTTTAGACAGGGGGCTCGGGGCCAACGTCCTGACTTTC.

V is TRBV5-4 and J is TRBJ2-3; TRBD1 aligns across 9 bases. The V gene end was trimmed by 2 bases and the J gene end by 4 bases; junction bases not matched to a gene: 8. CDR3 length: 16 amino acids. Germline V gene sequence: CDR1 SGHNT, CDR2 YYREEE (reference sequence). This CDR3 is CASSLEGQGVSDTQYF. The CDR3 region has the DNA TGTGCCAGCAGCTTAGAGGGACAGGGTGTGTCAGATACGCAGTATTTT.

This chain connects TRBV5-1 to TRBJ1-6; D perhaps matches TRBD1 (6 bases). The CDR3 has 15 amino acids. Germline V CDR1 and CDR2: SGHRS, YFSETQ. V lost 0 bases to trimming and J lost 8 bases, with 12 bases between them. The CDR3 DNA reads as TGCGCCAGCAGCTTGGAAGGACAGACTTATTCACCCCTCCACTTT. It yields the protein CASSLEGQTYSPLHF.

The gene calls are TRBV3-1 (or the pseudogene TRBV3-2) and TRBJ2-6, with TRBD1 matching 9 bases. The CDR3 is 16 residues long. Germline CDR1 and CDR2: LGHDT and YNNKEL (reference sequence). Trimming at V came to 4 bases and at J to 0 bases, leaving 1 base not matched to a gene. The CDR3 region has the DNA TGTGCCAGCAGCCGGGACAGGGTCTCTGGGGCCAACGTCCTGACTTTC. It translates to CASSRDRVSGANVLTF.

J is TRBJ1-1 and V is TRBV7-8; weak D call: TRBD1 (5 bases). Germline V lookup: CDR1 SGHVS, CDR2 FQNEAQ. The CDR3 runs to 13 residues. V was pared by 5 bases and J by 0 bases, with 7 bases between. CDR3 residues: CASSPRVNTEAFF. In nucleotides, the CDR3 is TGTGCCAGCAGCCCCAGGGTGAACACTGAAGCTTTCTTT. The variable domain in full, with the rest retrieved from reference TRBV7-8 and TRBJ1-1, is GAGVSQSPRYKVAKRGQDVALRCDPISGHVSLFWYQQALGQGPEFLTYFQNEAQLDKSGLPSDRFFAERPEGSVSTLKIQRTQQEDSAVYLCASSPRVNTEAFFGQGTRLTVV.

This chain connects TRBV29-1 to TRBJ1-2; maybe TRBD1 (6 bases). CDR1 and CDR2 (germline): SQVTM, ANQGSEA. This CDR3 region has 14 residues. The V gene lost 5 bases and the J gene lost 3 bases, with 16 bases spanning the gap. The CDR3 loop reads CSVRRPGTYYGYTF. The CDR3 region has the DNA TGCAGCGTTCGCCGTCCTGGGACATACTATGGCTACACCTTC.